This record looks at one T cell receptor (beta chain) sequence and its context. Its antigen is currently unknown. Per germline, CDR1 DFQATT and CDR2 SNEGSKA (reference sequence). CDR3 size: 11 residues. The sample comes from a study of CD8+CD57+ T cells in acquired aplastic anemia. Study background: Yields of DNA that came from sorted CD4+ and CD8+ cells averaged 3.2 ug.

Individuals selected for sequencing had exhibited CD8+CD57+ cell expansion on flow cytometry. Study observations and caveats: Between patients and controls, CD8+ Simpson's diversity did not vary significantly.

TCR beta VDJ and CDR3 profiling used genomic DNA as template. TCRdb reanalysed the reads using MiXCR and keeps one entry per CDR3 protein. This table holds roughly 200,000 distinct CDR3 sequences, over 55% found once. The rearrangement joins TRBV20-1 to TRBJ1-2; possible D gene TRBD1, 5 bases. This TCR was recovered from a human donor with aplastic anemia. Sequencing was done on a sample of sorted CD4+, CD8+, or CD8+CD57+ T cells (not recorded which) from PBMCs. CDR3 sequence reads: CSGWQGQGYTF. In DNA form, the CDR3 reads TGCAGCGGTTGGCAGGGTCAGGGCTACACCTTC.